This T cell receptor beta chain appears in the sequencing data of a study of CD8 T cells in ankylosing spondylitis. Findings and limits, study-wide: Within matched ankylosing spondylitis synovial fluid, disease-linked clones were reportedly significantly enriched. A TCR beta motif made of roughly eight highly homologous variants seemed typical of ankylosing spondylitis blood.

This clonotype was observed at least ten times. Its specificity is not known. Quantitative molecular-barcoded 5'-RACE generated the TCR beta libraries. TCRdb re-called the 5' RACE reads with MiXCR, one entry per CDR3 protein. The table lists 45,000 to 60,000 distinct CDR3 sequences, roughly 7.3% of them singletons, with 8% to 9.5% in the top ten. This CDR3 contains 14 residues. Per the germline V gene, CDR1 is SNHLY and CDR2 is FYNNEI. V gave up 2 bases and J gave up 5 bases, with 10 bases separating them. The source of this sequence is a female donor with ankylosing spondylitis or in good health (not recorded which). The specimen sequenced was blood, either unsorted or a sorted T cell fraction (not recorded which). This chain uses TRBV2 with TRBJ2-1; D gene ambiguous. The CDR3 sequence: CASSELVTNNEQFF. Written as DNA, the CDR3 is TGTGCCAGCAGTGAACTCGTGACCAACAATGAGCAGTTCTTC.